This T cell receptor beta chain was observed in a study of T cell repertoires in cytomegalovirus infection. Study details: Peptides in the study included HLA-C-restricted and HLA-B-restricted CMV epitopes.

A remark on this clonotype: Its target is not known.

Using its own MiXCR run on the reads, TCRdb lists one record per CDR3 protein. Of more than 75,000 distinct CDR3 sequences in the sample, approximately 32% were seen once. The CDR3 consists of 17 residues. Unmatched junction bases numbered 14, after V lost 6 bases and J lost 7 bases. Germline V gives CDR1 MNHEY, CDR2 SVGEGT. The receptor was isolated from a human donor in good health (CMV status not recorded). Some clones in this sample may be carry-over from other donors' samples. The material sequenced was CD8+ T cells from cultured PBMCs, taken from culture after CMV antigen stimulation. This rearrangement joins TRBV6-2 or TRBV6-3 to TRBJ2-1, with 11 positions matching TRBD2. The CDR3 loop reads CASRALAGGNLGNEQFF. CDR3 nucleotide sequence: TGTGCCAGCAGAGCGCTAGCGGGAGGTAATTTGGGTAATGAGCAGTTCTTC.